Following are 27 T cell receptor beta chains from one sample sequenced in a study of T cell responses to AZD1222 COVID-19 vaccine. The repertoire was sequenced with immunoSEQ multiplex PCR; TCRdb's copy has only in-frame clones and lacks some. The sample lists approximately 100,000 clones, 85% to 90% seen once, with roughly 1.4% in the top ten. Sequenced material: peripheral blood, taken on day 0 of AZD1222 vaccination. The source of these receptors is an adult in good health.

This CDR3 is CASSPARAGVPEAFF. In nucleotides, the CDR3 is TGTGCCAGCTCCCCTGCCCGGGCAGGGGTCCCTGAAGCTTTCTTT. J is TRBJ1-1 and V is TRBV18; D perhaps matches TRBD1 (6 bases). The CDR3 length is 15 residues. Trimming removed 6 bases at V and 6 bases at J, with 20 bases between. The V gene's germline CDR1 is KGHSH and CDR2 LQKENI.

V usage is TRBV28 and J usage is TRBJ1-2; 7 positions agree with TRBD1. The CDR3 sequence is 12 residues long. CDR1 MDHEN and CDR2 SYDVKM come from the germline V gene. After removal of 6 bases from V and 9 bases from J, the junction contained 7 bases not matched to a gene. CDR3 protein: CASRRDSTSYTF. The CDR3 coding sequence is TGTGCCAGCAGACGGGACAGTACAAGCTACACCTTC.

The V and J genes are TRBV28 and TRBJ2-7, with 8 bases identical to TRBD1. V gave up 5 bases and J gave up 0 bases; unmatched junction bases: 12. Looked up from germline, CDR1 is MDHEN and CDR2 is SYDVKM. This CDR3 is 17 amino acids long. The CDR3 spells CASSRLGQGSYSYEQYF. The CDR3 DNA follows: TGTGCCAGCAGTAGACTCGGACAGGGAAGCTACTCCTACGAGCAGTACTTC.

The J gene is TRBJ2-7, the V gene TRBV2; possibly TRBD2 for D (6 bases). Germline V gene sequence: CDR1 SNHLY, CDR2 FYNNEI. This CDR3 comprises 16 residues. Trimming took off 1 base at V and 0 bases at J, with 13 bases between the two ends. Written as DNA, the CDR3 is TGTGCCAGCAGTGAAGGGGCGGGGTTGAACTCCTACGAGCAGTACTTC. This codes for CASSEGAGLNSYEQYF.

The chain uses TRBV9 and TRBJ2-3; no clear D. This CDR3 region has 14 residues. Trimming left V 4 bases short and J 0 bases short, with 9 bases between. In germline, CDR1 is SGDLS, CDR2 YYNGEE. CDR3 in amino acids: CASSPRPSTDTQYF. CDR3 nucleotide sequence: TGTGCCAGCAGCCCACGGCCTAGCACAGATACGCAGTATTTT.

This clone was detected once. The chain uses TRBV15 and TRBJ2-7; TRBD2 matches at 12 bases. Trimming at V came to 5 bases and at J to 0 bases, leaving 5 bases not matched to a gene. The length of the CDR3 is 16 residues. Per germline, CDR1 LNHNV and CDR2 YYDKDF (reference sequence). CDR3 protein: CATSGGLAGLSYEQYF. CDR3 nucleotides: TGTGCCACCAGCGGAGGACTAGCGGGGCTCTCCTACGAGCAGTACTTC.

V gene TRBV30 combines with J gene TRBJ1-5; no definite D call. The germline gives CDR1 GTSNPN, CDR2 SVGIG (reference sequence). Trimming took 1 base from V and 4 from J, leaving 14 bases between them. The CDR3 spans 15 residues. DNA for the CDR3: TGTGCCTGGAGTGCCGAGGGCCAGCCGAATCAGCCCCAGCATTTT. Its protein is CAWSAEGQPNQPQHF.

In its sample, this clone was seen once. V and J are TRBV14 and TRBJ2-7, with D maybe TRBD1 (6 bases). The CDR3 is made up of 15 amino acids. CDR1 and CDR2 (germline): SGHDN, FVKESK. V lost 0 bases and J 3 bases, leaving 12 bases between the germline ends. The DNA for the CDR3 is TGTGCCAGCAGCCAAGATCGAAACAGGGTCTACGAGCAGTACTTC. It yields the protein CASSQDRNRVYEQYF.

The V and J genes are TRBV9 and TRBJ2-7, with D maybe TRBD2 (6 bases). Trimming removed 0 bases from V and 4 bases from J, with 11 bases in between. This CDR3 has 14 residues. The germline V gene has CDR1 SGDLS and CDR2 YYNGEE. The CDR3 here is CASSVGGSGYEQYF. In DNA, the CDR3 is TGTGCCAGCAGCGTAGGCGGTAGCGGATACGAGCAGTACTTC.

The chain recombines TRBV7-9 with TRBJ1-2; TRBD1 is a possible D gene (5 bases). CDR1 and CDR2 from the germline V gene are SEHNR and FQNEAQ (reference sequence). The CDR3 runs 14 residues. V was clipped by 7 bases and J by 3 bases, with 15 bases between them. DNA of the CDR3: TGTGCCAGCACCGAAAGGGGTTTGGACTATGGCTACACCTTC. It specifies CASTERGLDYGYTF.

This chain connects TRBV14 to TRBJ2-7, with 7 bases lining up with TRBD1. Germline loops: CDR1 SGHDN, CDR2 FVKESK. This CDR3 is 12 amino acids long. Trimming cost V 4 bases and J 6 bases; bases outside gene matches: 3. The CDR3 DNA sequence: TGTGCCAGCAGCCGACAGGGTCCCGAGCAGTACTTC. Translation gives CASSRQGPEQYF.

CDR3 DNA: TGTGCCAGCAGCTTTACGGTGGTTGAGGATAGCTCCTACGAGCAGTACTTC. Translation gives CASSFTVVEDSSYEQYF. The V and J genes are TRBV7-9 and TRBJ2-7; no clear D gene. Germline V CDR1 and CDR2: SEHNR, FQNEAQ (reference sequence). Trimming removed 3 bases at V and 0 bases at J, with 18 bases between. The length of the CDR3 is 17 residues.

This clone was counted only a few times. The CDR3 DNA reads as TGTGCCAGCAGCCCCCGGGACAGGGGGCTACTAAAGGTCGACGAGCAGTACTTC. It codes for CASSPRDRGLLKVDEQYF. The chain joins TRBV11-2 to TRBJ2-7; 12 nucleotides agree with TRBD1. The CDR3 is made up of 18 amino acids. Per germline, CDR1 SGHAT and CDR2 FQNNGV. After removal of 5 bases from V and 5 bases from J, the junction contained 16 bases not matched to a gene.

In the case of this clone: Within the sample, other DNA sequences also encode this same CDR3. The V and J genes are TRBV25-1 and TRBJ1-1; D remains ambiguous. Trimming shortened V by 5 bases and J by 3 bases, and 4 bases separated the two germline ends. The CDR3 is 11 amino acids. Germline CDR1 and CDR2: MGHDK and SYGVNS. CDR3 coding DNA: TGTGCCAGCAGTTTATACACTGAAGCTTTCTTT. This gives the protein CASSLYTEAFF.

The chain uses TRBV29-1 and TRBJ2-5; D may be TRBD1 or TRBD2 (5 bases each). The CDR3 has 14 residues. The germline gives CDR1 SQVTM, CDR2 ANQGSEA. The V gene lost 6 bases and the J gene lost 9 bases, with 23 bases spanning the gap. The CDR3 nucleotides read TGCAGCGTGGAACAGCCGGGACGGCCCTCGGCCCAGTACTTC. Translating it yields CSVEQPGRPSAQYF.

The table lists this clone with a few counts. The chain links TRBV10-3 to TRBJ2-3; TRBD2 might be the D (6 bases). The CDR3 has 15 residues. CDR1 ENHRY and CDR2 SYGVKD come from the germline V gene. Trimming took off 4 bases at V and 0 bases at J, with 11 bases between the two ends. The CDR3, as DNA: TGTGCCATCAGTGGTAGCGGCTCTAGCACAGATACGCAGTATTTT. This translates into CAISGSGSSTDTQYF.

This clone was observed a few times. The CDR3 here is CAWRNAAEQYF. The CDR3 DNA reads as TGTGCCTGGAGGAACGCAGCCGAGCAGTACTTC. The chain employs TRBV30 and TRBJ2-7; D unclear. Germline V gene sequence: CDR1 GTSNPN, CDR2 SVGIG (reference sequence). V was shortened by 3 bases and J by 6 bases, with 9 bases between the two germline ends. CDR3 size: 11 residues.

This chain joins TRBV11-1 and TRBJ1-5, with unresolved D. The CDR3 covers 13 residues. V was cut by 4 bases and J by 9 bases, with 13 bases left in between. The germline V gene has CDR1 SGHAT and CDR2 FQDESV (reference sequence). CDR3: CASSSDPTTPQHF. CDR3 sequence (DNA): TGTGCCAGCAGCTCCGACCCCACCACGCCCCAGCATTTT.

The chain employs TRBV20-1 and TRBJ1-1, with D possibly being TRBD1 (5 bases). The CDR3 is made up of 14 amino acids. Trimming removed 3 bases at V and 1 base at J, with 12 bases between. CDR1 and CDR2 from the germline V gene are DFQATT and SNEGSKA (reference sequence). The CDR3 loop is CSASPGGWNTEAFF. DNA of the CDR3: TGCAGTGCTAGTCCTGGGGGGTGGAACACTGAAGCTTTCTTT.

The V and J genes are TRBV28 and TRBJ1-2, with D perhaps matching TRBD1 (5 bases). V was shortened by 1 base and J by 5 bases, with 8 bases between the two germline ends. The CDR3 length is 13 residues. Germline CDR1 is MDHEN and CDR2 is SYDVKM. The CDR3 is CASSLLQDYGYTF. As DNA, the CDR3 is TGTGCCAGCAGTTTATTACAGGATTATGGCTACACCTTC.

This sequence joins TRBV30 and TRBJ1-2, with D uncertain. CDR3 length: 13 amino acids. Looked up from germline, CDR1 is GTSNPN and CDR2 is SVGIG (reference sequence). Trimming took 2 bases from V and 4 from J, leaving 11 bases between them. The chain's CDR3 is CAWSRPSVYGYTF. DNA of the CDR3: TGTGCCTGGAGTAGACCCTCGGTCTATGGCTACACCTTC.

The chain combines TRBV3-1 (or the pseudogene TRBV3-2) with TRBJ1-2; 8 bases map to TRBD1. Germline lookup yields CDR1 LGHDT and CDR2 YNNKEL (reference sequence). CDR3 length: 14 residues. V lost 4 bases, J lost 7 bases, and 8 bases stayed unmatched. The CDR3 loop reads CASSPPDREGGYTF. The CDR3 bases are TGTGCCAGCAGCCCTCCGGACAGGGAGGGTGGCTACACCTTC.

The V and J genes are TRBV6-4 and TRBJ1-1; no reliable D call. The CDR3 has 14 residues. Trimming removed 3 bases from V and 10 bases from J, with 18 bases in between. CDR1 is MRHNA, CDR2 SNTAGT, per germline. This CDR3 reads CASSERTPPNRAFF. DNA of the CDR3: TGTGCCAGCAGTGAAAGAACACCTCCCAACAGAGCTTTCTTT.

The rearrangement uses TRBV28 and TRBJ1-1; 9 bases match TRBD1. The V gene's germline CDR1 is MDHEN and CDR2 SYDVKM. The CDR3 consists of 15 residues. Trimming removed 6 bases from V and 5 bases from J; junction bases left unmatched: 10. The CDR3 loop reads CASSLHRGPGTEAFF. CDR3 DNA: TGTGCCAGCAGCCTTCACAGGGGGCCGGGGACTGAAGCTTTCTTT.

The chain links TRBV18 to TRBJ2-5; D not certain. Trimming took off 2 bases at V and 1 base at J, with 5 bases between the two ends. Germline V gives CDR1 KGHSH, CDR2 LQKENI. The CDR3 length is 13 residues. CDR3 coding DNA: TGTGCCAGCTCACCAAACCGCCAAGAGACCCAGTACTTC. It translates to CASSPNRQETQYF.

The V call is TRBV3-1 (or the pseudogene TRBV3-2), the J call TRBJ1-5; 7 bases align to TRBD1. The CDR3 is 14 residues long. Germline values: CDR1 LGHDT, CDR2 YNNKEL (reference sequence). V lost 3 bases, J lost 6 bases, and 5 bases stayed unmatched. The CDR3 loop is CASSQTGRGQPQHF. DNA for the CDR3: TGTGCCAGCAGCCAGACAGGGCGGGGTCAGCCCCAGCATTTT.

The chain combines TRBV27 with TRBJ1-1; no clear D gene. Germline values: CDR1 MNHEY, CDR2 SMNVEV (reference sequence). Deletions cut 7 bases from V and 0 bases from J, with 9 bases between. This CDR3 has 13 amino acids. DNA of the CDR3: TGTGCCAGCATGCGACGGATGAACACTGAAGCTTTCTTT. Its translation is CASMRRMNTEAFF.